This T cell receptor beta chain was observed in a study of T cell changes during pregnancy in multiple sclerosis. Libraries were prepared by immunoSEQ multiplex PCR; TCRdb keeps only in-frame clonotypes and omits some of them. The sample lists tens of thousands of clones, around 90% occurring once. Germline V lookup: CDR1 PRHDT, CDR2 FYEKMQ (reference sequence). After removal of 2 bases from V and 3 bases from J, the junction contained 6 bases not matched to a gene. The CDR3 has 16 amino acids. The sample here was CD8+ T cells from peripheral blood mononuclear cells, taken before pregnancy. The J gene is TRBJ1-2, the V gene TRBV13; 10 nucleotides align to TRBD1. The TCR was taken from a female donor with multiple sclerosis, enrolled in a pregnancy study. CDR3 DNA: TGTGCCAGCAGCTTATATGGGGGACAGGGGTACTATGGCTACACCTTC. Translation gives CASSLYGGQGYYGYTF.